This T cell receptor beta chain derives from a study of shared clonotypes between healthy human individuals. Across the study: CD4 naive cells filled three plates per donor, CD4 memory three, CD8 naive two and CD8 memory one. Study observations and caveats: For naive CD4 cells, approximately 4.7% of clonotypes were shared across a few donors. In general, naive subsets displayed greater estimated richness than memory subsets did.

On this clone: Its antigen is unidentified.

Repertoires were generated with immunoSEQ multiplex PCR, while TCRdb's copy carries only in-frame clones and drops some. The table shows about 990,000 clones, with around 78% occurring only once. CDR3 length: 13 residues. Per the germline V gene, CDR1 is GTSNPN and CDR2 is SVGIG (reference sequence). Between the trimmed V and J ends, which lost 2 bases and 7 bases, there was a span of 12 bases. Sample: memory CD4+ T cells from PBMCs. Specified subset: CD45RA-negative fraction. The origin of this receptor is a young man in good health. Some clones in this sample may be carry-over from other donors' samples. The chain has TRBV30 and TRBJ2-4, with D unresolved. CDR3 in amino acids: CAWSPGFENIQYF. The CDR3 DNA reads TGTGCCTGGAGTCCCGGTTTTGAGAACATTCAGTACTTC.